This T cell receptor (beta chain) was observed in a study of CD8 T cells in Susac syndrome. Study details: The Susac syndrome patients that were sequenced included 5 or 6 with active disease and under ten in remission.

The Susac syndrome patients fit the recently defined diagnostic criteria for definite or probable disease. After extraction with the RNeasy kit, about 0.45 to 1 ug of the RNA was reverse transcribed using random hexamers. TCRdb used MiXCR to reprocess the immunoSEQ multiplex PCR reads, holding one entry per CDR3 protein. The table shows 55,000 to 75,000 distinct CDR3 sequences, with roughly 93% occurring only once. Study outcomes and limitations: Individuals included in the TCR sequencing and HLA analysis were acknowledged by the study to be relatively few in number.

This CDR3 contains 16 residues. Per the germline V gene, CDR1 is MGHRA and CDR2 is YSYEKL. Deletions cut 0 bases from V and 3 bases from J, with 13 bases between. For this clonotype: Antigen unknown.

The sample comprised CD4+ T cells from PBMCs. The receptor comes from a human donor with Susac syndrome. J is TRBJ2-3 and V is TRBV4-1; D assignment may be TRBD1 or TRBD2 (6 bases each). The CDR3 loop is CASSQEYGGRTDTQYF. The CDR3 DNA reads as TGCGCCAGCAGCCAAGAGTATGGGGGGCGAACAGATACGCAGTATTTT.